This T cell receptor beta chain was recovered during a study of cytomegalovirus exposure and HLA in healthy donors. Study-level background: Early released data had 80 million or so unique TCRs, all coming from HLA-typed donors.

General study findings and limits: The study put 150 or so TCR beta chains on its list as cytomegalovirus-associated. For presence/absence analyses, sequencing depth was assumed to be roughly uniform across donors. Confirmation was obtained in vitro that three CMV-associated chains are specific for CMV antigens.

This CDR3 contains 12 residues. Germline V gives CDR1 ENHRY, CDR2 SYGVKD. V shed 5 bases and J shed 1 base, with 6 bases lying between them. Primers included in the PCR were 60 Vbeta and 13 Jbeta primers. The assay was immunoSEQ multiplex PCR, and TCRdb's table has in-frame clones only and misses some. The data hold more than 150,000 clones, with approximately 80% observed a single time. Notes on this clone: Its antigen is still unknown.

The chain carries TRBV10-3 and TRBJ2-7; no clear D. The sample was PBMCs. This receptor was taken from a male donor in good health and CMV-seronegative. CDR3 loop: CAISTRSYEQYF. The CDR3 nucleotides read TGTGCCATCAGTACTCGTTCCTACGAGCAGTACTTC.